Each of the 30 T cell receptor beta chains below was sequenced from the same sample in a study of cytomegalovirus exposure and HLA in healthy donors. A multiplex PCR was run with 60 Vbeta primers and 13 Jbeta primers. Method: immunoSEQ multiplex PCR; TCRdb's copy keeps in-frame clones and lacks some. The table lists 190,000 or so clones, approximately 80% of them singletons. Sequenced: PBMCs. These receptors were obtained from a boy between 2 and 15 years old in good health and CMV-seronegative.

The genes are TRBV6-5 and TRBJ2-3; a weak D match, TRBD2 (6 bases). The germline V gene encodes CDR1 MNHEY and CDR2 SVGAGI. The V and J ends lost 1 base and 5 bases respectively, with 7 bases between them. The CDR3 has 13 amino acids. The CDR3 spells CASSYFGRDTQYF. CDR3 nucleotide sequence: TGTGCCAGCAGTTACTTCGGGAGAGATACGCAGTATTTT.

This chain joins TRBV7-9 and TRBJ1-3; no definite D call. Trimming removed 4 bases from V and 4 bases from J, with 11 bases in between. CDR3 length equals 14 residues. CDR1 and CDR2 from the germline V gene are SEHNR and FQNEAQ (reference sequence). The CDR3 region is CASSSGSAGNTIYF. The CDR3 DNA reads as TGTGCCAGCAGCTCCGGGTCGGCGGGAAACACCATATATTTT.

CDR3 nucleotides: TGTGCCAGCAGTTCAAAGGGGGCTGGCGGCAATCAGCCCCAGCATTTT. This sequence encodes CASSSKGAGGNQPQHF. The chain couples TRBV6-6 to TRBJ1-5; TRBD1 aligns across 7 bases. The CDR3 spans 16 residues. The V gene end was trimmed by 4 bases and the J gene end by 2 bases; junction bases not matched to a gene: 8. CDR1 and CDR2 (germline): MNHNY, SVGAGI (reference sequence).

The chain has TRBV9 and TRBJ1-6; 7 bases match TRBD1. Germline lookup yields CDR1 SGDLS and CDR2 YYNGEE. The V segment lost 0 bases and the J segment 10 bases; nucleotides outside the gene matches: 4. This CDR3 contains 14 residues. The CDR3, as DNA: TGTGCCAGCAGCGTAGATCGGACAGGATCACCCCTCCACTTT. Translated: CASSVDRTGSPLHF.

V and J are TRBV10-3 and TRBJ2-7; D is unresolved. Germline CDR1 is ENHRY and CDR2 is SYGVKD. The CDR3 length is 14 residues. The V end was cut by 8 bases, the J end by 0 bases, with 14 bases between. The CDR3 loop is CAIGSTQSSYEQYF. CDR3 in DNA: TGTGCCATCGGAAGTACACAGAGCTCCTACGAGCAGTACTTC.

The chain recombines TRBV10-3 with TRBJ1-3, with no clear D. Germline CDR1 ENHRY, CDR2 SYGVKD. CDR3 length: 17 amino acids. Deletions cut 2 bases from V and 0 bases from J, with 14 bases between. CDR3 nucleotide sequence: TGTGCCATCAGTGAGCCCTGGAGCCAGAGCTCTGGAAACACCATATATTTT. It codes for CAISEPWSQSSGNTIYF.

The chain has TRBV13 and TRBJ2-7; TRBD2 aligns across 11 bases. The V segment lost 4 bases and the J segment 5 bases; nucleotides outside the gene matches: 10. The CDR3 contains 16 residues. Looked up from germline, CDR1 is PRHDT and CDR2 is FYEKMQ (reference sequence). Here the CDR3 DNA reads TGTGCCAGCAGCTCCCCCACAGCTAGCGGGGGGAACGAGCAGTACTTC. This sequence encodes CASSSPTASGGNEQYF.

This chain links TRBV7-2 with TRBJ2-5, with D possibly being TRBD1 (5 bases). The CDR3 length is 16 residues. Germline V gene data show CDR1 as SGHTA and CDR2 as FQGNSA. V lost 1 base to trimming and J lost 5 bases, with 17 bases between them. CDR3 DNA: TGTGCCAGCAGCTTAGGTTTGCAGGGTCCGTGGGAGACCCAGTACTTC. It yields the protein CASSLGLQGPWETQYF.

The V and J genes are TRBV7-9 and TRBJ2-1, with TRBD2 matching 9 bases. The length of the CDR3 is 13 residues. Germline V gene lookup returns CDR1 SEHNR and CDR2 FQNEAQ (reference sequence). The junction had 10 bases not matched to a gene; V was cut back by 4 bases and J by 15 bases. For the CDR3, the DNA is TGTGCCAGCAGCTCTACTAAGGGACTAGCAATGTTCTTC. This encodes CASSSTKGLAMFF.

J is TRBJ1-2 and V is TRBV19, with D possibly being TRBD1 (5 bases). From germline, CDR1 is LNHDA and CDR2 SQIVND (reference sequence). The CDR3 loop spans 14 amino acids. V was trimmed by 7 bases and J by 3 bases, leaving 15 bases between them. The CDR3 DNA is TGTGCCAGTAAAGAGGGGAGGGGCTACTATGGCTACACCTTC. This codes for CASKEGRGYYGYTF. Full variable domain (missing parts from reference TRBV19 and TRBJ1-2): DGGITQSPKYLFRKEGQNVTLSCEQNLNHDAMYWYRQDPGQGLRLIYYSQIVNDFQKGDIAEGYSVSREKKESFPLTVTSAQKNPTAFYLCASKEGRGYYGYTFGSGTRLTVV.

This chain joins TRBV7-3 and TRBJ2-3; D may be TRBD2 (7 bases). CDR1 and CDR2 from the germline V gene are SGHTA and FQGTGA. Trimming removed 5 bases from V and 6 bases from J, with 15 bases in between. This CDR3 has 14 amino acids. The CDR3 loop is CASSVRGGADTQYF. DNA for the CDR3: TGTGCCAGCAGCGTTAGGGGGGGGGCGGATACGCAGTATTTT.

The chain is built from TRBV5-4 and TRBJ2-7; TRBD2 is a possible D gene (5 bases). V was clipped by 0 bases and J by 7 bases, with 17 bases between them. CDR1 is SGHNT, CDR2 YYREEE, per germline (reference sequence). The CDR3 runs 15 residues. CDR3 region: CASSLDGVHSGEQYF. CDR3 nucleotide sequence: TGTGCCAGCAGCTTGGATGGGGTTCACTCGGGAGAGCAGTACTTC.

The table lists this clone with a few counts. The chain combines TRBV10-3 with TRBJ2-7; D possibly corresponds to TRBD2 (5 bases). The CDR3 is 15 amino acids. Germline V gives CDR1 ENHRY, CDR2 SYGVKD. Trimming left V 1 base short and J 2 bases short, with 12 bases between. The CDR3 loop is CAISEWNLGAYEQYF. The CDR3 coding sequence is TGTGCCATCAGTGAGTGGAATCTGGGAGCCTACGAGCAGTACTTC.

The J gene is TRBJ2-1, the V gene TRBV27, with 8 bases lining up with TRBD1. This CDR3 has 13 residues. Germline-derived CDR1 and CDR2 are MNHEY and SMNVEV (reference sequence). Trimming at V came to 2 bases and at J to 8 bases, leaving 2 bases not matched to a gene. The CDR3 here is CASSLGTGYEQFF. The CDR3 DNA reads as TGTGCCAGCAGTTTAGGGACAGGTTATGAGCAGTTCTTC.

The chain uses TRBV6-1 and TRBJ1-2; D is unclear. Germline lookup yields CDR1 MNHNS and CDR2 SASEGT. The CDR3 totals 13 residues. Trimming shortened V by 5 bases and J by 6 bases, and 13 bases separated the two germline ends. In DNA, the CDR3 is TGTGCCAGCAGTAGCGGGTCTTACAATGGCTACACCTTC. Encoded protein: CASSSGSYNGYTF.

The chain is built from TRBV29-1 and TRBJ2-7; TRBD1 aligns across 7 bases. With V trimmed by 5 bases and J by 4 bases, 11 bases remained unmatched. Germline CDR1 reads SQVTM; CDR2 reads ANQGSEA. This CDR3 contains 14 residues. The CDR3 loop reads CSVLQGSGKYEQYF. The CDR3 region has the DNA TGCAGCGTTTTACAGGGGTCGGGGAAGTACGAGCAGTACTTC.

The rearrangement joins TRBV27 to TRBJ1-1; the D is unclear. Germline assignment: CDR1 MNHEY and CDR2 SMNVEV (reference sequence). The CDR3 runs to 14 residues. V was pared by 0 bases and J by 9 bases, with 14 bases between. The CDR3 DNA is TGTGCCAGCAGTTTATCCTCAGCGTTGAAACAAGCTTTCTTT. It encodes CASSLSSALKQAFF.

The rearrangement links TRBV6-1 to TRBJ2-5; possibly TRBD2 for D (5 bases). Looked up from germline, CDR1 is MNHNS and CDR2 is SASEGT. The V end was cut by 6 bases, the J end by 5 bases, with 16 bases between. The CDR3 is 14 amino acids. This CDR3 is CASRGSLGRETQYF. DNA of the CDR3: TGTGCCAGCAGAGGGAGCCTCGGCAGGGAGACCCAGTACTTC.

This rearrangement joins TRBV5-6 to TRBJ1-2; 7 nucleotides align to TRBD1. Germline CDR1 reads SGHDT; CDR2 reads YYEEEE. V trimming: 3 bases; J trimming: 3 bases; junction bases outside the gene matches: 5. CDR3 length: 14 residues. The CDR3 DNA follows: TGTGCCAGCAGCTACGGGACAGCCCACTATGGCTACACCTTC. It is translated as CASSYGTAHYGYTF.

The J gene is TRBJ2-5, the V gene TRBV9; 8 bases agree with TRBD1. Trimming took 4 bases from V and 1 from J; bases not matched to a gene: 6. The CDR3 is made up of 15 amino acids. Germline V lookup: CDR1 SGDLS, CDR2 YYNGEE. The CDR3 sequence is CASSPRGQAQETQYF. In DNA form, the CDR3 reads TGTGCCAGCAGCCCGAGGGGACAGGCCCAAGAGACCCAGTACTTC.

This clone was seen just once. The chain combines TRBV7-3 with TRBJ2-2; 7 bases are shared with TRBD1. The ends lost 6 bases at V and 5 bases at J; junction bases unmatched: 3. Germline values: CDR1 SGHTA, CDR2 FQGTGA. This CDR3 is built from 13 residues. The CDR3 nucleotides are TGTGCCAGCAGTCGCAGGGGGACCGGGGAGCTGTTTTTT. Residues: CASSRRGTGELFF.

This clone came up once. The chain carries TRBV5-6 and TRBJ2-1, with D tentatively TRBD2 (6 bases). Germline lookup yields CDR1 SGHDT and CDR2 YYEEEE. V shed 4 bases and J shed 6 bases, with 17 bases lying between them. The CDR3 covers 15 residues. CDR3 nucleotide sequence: TGTGCCAGCAGCCTCCCACGGGACTCTTTCAATGAGCAGTTCTTC. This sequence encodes CASSLPRDSFNEQFF. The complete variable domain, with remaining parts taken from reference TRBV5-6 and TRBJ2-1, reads DAGVTQSPTHLIKTRGQQVTLRCSPKSGHDTVSWYQQALGQGPQFIFQYYEEEERQRGNFPDRFSGHQFPNYSSELNVNALLLGDSALYLCASSLPRDSFNEQFFGPGTRLTVL.

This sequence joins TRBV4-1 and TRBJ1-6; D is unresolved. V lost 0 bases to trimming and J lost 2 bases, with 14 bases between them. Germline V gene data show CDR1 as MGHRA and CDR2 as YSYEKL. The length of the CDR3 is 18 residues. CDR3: CASSQDRRRKPYNSPLHF. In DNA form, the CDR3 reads TGCGCCAGCAGCCAAGATCGAAGGAGGAAGCCCTATAATTCACCCCTCCACTTT.

CDR3 DNA: TGTGCCAGCTCACCACCGGGACAGACAGGAGGTATCAATTCACCCCTCCACTTT. As protein: CASSPPGQTGGINSPLHF. This chain joins TRBV18 and TRBJ1-6; 7 bases are shared with TRBD1. Germline CDR1 is KGHSH and CDR2 is LQKENI. The V segment lost 0 bases and the J segment 7 bases; nucleotides outside the gene matches: 12. The CDR3 loop spans 18 amino acids.

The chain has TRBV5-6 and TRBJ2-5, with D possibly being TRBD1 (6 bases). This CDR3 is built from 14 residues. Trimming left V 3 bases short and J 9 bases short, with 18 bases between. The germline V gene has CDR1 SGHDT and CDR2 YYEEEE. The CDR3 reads CASSSQGPASAQYF. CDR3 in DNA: TGTGCCAGCAGCTCCCAGGGGCCGGCATCGGCCCAGTACTTC.

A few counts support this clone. The CDR3 reads CASNSYNEQFF. The CDR3 DNA reads as TGTGCCAGCAATAGTTACAATGAGCAGTTCTTC. The V gene is TRBV27, the J gene TRBJ2-1; D not resolved. There are 11 residues in the CDR3. V gave up 7 bases and J gave up 4 bases, with 5 bases separating them. Looked up from germline, CDR1 is MNHEY and CDR2 is SMNVEV (reference sequence).

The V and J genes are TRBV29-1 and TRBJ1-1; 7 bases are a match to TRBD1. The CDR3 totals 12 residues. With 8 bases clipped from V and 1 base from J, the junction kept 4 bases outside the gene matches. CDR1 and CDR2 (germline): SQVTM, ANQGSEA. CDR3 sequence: CSSTGANTEAFF. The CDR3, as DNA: TGCAGCTCCACAGGGGCGAACACTGAAGCTTTCTTT.

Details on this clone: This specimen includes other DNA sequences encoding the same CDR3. CDR3 in amino acids: CASSSSGSTDTQYF. In DNA, the CDR3 is TGTGCCAGCAGCTCCAGCGGAAGCACAGATACGCAGTATTTT. The V gene is TRBV7-9, the J gene TRBJ2-3; D might be TRBD2 (5 bases). V was trimmed by 4 bases and J by 0 bases, leaving 8 bases between them. The CDR3 extends over 14 amino acids. Per germline, CDR1 SEHNR and CDR2 FQNEAQ (reference sequence).

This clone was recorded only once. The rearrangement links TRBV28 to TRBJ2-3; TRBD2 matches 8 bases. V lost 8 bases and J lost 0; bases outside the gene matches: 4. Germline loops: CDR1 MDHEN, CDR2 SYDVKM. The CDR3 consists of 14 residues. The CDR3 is CASPGGGSTDTQYF. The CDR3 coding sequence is TGTGCCAGCCCCGGGGGGGGAAGCACAGATACGCAGTATTTT. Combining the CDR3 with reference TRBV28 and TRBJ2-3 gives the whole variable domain DVKVTQSSRYLVKRTGEKVFLECVQDMDHENMFWYRQDPGLGLRLIYFSYDVKMKEKGDIPEGYSVSREKKERFSLILESASTNQTSMYLCASPGGGSTDTQYFGPGTRLTVL.

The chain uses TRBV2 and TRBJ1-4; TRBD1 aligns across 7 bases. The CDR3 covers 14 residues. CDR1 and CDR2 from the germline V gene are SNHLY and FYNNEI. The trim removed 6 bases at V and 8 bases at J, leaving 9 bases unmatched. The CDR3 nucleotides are TGTGCCAGCAGGCGTGCAGGGGGAGGCGAAAAACTGTTTTTT. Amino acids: CASRRAGGGEKLFF.